These 10 T cell receptor beta chains came from one sample sequenced in a study of blood T cells in healthy people across ages. Combining a sample-barcoded 5' primer with a J-beta primer mix, a second PCR ran for roughly 7 to 11 cycles. TCRdb recomputed calls from the 5' RACE reads with MiXCR, one row per CDR3 protein. The sample consists of about 800,000 distinct CDR3 sequences, 20% to 25% of them appearing once. The same specimen was also included in a second study, on T cells of mothers and their children.

The specimen sequenced was blood. The receptors originated from a boy aged 5-17 years in good health.

This clonotype was recorded only once. The chain is built from TRBV4-3 and TRBJ2-1, with 9 bases that match TRBD2. The CDR3 is made up of 15 amino acids. Germline V gene lookup returns CDR1 LGHNA and CDR2 YSLEER. V shed 3 bases and J 5 bases; nucleotides not matched to a gene: 5. Written as DNA, the CDR3 is TGCGCCAGCAGCCATGATGGACTAGCGAACAATGAGCAGTTCTTC. It encodes CASSHDGLANNEQFF.

A few counts support this clonotype. The chain links TRBV29-1 to TRBJ1-2; D not resolved. Germline V gene data show CDR1 as SQVTM and CDR2 as ANQGSEA. The CDR3 totals 10 residues. The germline V and J ends were trimmed by 6 bases and 2 bases, with 4 bases remaining between them. Here the CDR3 DNA reads TGCAGCGTAAAGAACTATGGCTACACCTTC. Its protein product is CSVKNYGYTF.

There are a few counts of this clonotype. The rearrangement uses TRBV30 and TRBJ2-5, with D possibly matching TRBD2 (6 bases). The CDR3 runs to 15 residues. Trimming removed 0 bases at V and 5 bases at J, with 16 bases between. CDR1 and CDR2 (germline): GTSNPN, SVGIG (reference sequence). The CDR3 DNA is TGTGCCTGGAGTGTACCTACTAGCTATCGGGAGACCCAGTACTTC. It specifies CAWSVPTSYRETQYF.

V usage is TRBV27 and J usage is TRBJ2-7, with 10 bases matching TRBD2. The J call may be wrong; the DNA end is better matched by TRBJ2-1. Germline V gene data show CDR1 as MNHEY and CDR2 as SMNVEV (reference sequence). The CDR3 totals 15 residues. The CDR3 is CASSLVGLAANEQFF. The CDR3 coding sequence is TGTGCCAGCAGTTTAGTTGGACTAGCGGCCAATGAGCAGTTCTTC.

The V gene is TRBV28, the J gene TRBJ2-5, with a possible D match to TRBD1 (5 bases). The assigned J gene may be wrong: the sequence end matches TRBJ2-7 better. Germline CDR1 MDHEN, CDR2 SYDVKM. This CDR3 comprises 15 residues. For the CDR3, the DNA is TGTGCCAGCAGTTCCGCAGGGTCTCTATCCTACGAGCAGTACTTC. It translates to CASSSAGSLSYEQYF.

At least ten counts were recorded for this clonotype. The V and J genes are TRBV7-2 and TRBJ2-5; tentative D call: TRBD2 (6 bases). Germline V lookup: CDR1 SGHTA, CDR2 FQGNSA. The CDR3 has 13 amino acids. V was cut by 1 base and J by 5 bases, with 8 bases left in between. The CDR3 reads CASSLVRGETQYF. The CDR3 DNA reads TGTGCCAGCAGCTTAGTCCGGGGGGAGACCCAGTACTTC.

The V call is TRBV28, the J call TRBJ1-5; 11 bases align to TRBD1. CDR1 MDHEN and CDR2 SYDVKM come from the germline V gene. The CDR3 runs to 19 residues. Losses at the gene ends were 6 bases for V and 4 bases for J; bases not matched to a gene: 17. The CDR3 DNA follows: TGTGCCAGCAGCGGGTTGGGACAGGGGGAATTGATGCGGAATCAGCCCCAGCATTTT. This translates into CASSGLGQGELMRNQPQHF. Variable domain in full (rest from reference TRBV28 and TRBJ1-5): DVKVTQSSRYLVKRTGEKVFLECVQDMDHENMFWYRQDPGLGLRLIYFSYDVKMKEKGDIPEGYSVSREKKERFSLILESASTNQTSMYLCASSGLGQGELMRNQPQHFGDGTRLSIL.

There are many counts of this clonotype. The chain carries TRBV29-1 and TRBJ2-2; 8 bases are shared with TRBD1. Germline V gives CDR1 SQVTM, CDR2 ANQGSEA. This CDR3 contains 14 residues. The V gene end was trimmed by 5 bases and the J gene end by 3 bases; junction bases not matched to a gene: 5. CDR3 in amino acids: CSVWDRFDTGELFF. Written as DNA, the CDR3 is TGCAGCGTTTGGGACAGGTTCGACACCGGGGAGCTGTTTTTT.

The chain employs TRBV14 and TRBJ2-3; 7 bases are shared with TRBD1. V was pared by 0 bases and J by 3 bases, with 6 bases of the junction left unmatched. Germline V gene data show CDR1 as SGHDN and CDR2 as FVKESK. There are 16 residues in the CDR3. CDR3 DNA: TGTGCCAGCAGCCAAGAGTTGGGACAGAAAACAGATACGCAGTATTTT. It translates to CASSQELGQKTDTQYF.

This chain links TRBV20-1 with TRBJ2-1; a weak D match, TRBD2 (7 bases). The CDR3 covers 15 residues. Germline V gene lookup returns CDR1 DFQATT and CDR2 SNEGSKA (reference sequence). CDR3 region: CRPETGGQNSNEQFF. The CDR3, as DNA: TGCAGGCCCGAGACCGGGGGGCAAAACTCCAATGAGCAGTTCTTC.